This T cell receptor beta chain was recorded in a study of blood T cell repertoires in COVID-19. On the study more broadly: The origin of the acute and convalescent COVID-19 samples was the United States, Italy and Spain. PBMCs, B-cell-depleted T cells, or T cells provided the cDNA or gDNA that made up the material.

The CDR3 covers 13 residues. Trimming pared 4 bases from V and 0 bases from J, leaving 7 bases between. Germline-derived CDR1 and CDR2 are SQVTM and ANQGSEA. The data were produced by immunoSEQ multiplex PCR, yet TCRdb's version contains in-frame clones alone and is incomplete. This sample carries a few hundred thousand clones, roughly 85% of them seen once, and the ten largest clones take 4.5% to 6%. V and J are TRBV29-1 and TRBJ1-3, with D possibly TRBD1 on 6 matching bases. Source material: peripheral blood. This clonotype was obtained from a man aged 45 to 65 with active or convalescent COVID-19. CDR3 sequence: CSVVQGSGNTIYF. The CDR3 bases are TGCAGCGTTGTACAGGGCTCTGGAAACACCATATATTTT.